The 28 T cell receptor beta chains below were found in one sample sequenced in a study of spatial heterogeneity in lung cancer. Time point described: blood at routine non-recurrence follow-up after resection. Via MiXCR, TCRdb re-called the 5' RACE reads, giving one row per CDR3 protein. The repertoire holds 25,000 or so distinct CDR3 sequences, with 5% to 5.5% as singletons. This specimen was PBMCs, taken at follow-up. The receptors here all came from a female donor with early-stage non-small cell lung cancer.

This clonotype was found many times. The V gene is TRBV28, the J gene TRBJ2-5; D is ambiguous. Trimming pared 2 bases from V and 4 bases from J, leaving 8 bases between. The CDR3 is 13 residues long. Germline assignment: CDR1 MDHEN and CDR2 SYDVKM. The CDR3 DNA reads TGTGCCAGCAGTTTACGCCGCCCAGAGACCCAGTACTTC. Its translation is CASSLRRPETQYF.

This clonotype was recorded a few times. The genes are TRBV25-1 and TRBJ1-1; no clear D. CDR3 size: 15 residues. The germline CDR1 and CDR2 sequences are MGHDK and SYGVNS. The ends were cut back, 5 bases at V and 0 bases at J, with 13 bases in the middle. In nucleotides, the CDR3 is TGTGCCAGCAGTTTGGTTTGGGGAGTGAACACTGAAGCTTTCTTT. Translation: CASSLVWGVNTEAFF. Full variable domain (outside the CDR3, taken from reference TRBV25-1 and TRBJ1-1): EADIYQTPRYLVIGTGKKITLECSQTMGHDKMYWYQQDPGMELHLIHYSYGVNSTEKGDLSSESTVSRIRTEHFPLTLESARPSHTSQYLCASSLVWGVNTEAFFGQGTRLTVV.

This clonotype came up many times. This chain joins TRBV5-5 and TRBJ2-2; 7 bases agree with TRBD2. Trimming at V came to 6 bases and at J to 8 bases, leaving 10 bases not matched to a gene. The CDR3 is 14 residues long. CDR1 SGHKS and CDR2 YYEKEE come from the germline V gene (reference sequence). In DNA form, the CDR3 reads TGTGCCAGCACCGTCGGGACTACCCAGGGGGAGCTGTTTTTT. As protein: CASTVGTTQGELFF.

This clonotype appeared a few times. The rearrangement joins TRBV6-2 or TRBV6-3 to TRBJ1-2; D ambiguous. Per the germline V gene, CDR1 is MNHEY and CDR2 is SVGEGT. The ends were cut back, 5 bases at V and 8 bases at J, with 12 bases in the middle. The CDR3 runs to 12 residues. CDR3 nucleotide sequence: TGTGCCAGCAGTGCCGGCTCGGGAGGCTACACCTTC. This encodes CASSAGSGGYTF.

This clonotype was observed at least ten times. The chain employs TRBV5-1 and TRBJ2-3; tentative D call: TRBD1 (5 bases). Germline V CDR1 and CDR2: SGHRS, YFSETQ. The CDR3 consists of 15 residues. The V gene lost 2 bases and the J gene lost 3 bases, with 13 bases spanning the gap. The CDR3 loop is CASSFQGIGTDTQYF. In DNA, the CDR3 is TGCGCCAGCAGCTTCCAGGGAATTGGTACAGATACGCAGTATTTT.

This clonotype was found many times. The rearrangement joins TRBV5-6 to TRBJ2-1, with 11 bases lining up with TRBD2. Trimming took 4 bases from V and 4 from J; bases not matched to a gene: 4. The germline CDR1 and CDR2 sequences are SGHDT and YYEEEE. The CDR3 runs to 15 residues. CDR3: CASSVAGGPYNEQFF. CDR3 nucleotide sequence: TGTGCCAGCAGCGTAGCGGGAGGGCCTTACAATGAGCAGTTCTTC.

This clonotype was recorded many times. The rearrangement joins TRBV20-1 to TRBJ2-3; D gene uncertain. The CDR3 runs 11 residues. Germline loops: CDR1 DFQATT, CDR2 SNEGSKA (reference sequence). V was shortened by 7 bases and J by 5 bases, with 10 bases between the two germline ends. In nucleotides, the CDR3 is TGCAGTGTTCGACCGGGAGATACGCAGTATTTT. Protein sequence: CSVRPGDTQYF.

This clonotype has ten or more counts. The rearrangement uses TRBV6-1 and TRBJ1-5; 9 bases are a match to TRBD1. CDR3 length: 15 amino acids. CDR1 is MNHNS, CDR2 SASEGT, per germline. J lost 4 bases, V lost 5 bases, and 6 bases had no gene match. The CDR3 loop is CASSSGDRVNQPQHF. The CDR3 coding sequence is TGTGCCAGCAGTTCAGGGGACAGGGTTAATCAGCCCCAGCATTTT.

This clonotype appeared many times. The gene calls are TRBV15 and TRBJ2-5; a possible D gene is TRBD1 (6 bases). The CDR3 contains 15 residues. Germline V gives CDR1 LNHNV, CDR2 YYDKDF (reference sequence). Trimming shortened V by 1 base and J by 1 base, and 10 bases separated the two germline ends. DNA for the CDR3: TGTGCCACCAGCAGAGCCAGGGGCTTCCAAGAGACCCAGTACTTC. It translates to CATSRARGFQETQYF.

A word on this clonotype: A clone one base away is much larger, so this may be a read error. This chain joins TRBV7-2 and TRBJ1-5; tentative D call: TRBD1 (5 bases). V dropped 7 bases and J dropped 4 bases, with 8 bases sitting between them. This CDR3 has 12 residues. CDR1 is SGHTA, CDR2 FQGNSA, per germline. The CDR3 DNA reads as TGTGCCAGCACGGAGGGGAATCAGCCCCAGCATTTT. Protein product: CASTEGNQPQHF.

About this clonotype itself: This clone may be a read error of a much larger clone one base away. The V call is TRBV12-3 or TRBV12-4, the J call TRBJ1-1, with 9 bases matching TRBD1. The junction had 7 bases not matched to a gene; V was cut back by 8 bases and J by 3 bases. The CDR3 consists of 14 residues. CDR3 loop: CASGAGQGYTEAFF. The CDR3 bases are TGTGCCAGCGGTGCCGGACAGGGGTACACTGAAGCTTTCTTT.

The sample holds many counts of this clonotype. The J gene is TRBJ1-2, the V gene TRBV6-2 or TRBV6-3; no firm D call. The CDR3 is made up of 11 amino acids. Trimming left V 4 bases short and J 5 bases short, with 5 bases between. CDR1 and CDR2 (germline): MNHEY, SVGEGT. CDR3 DNA sequence: TGTGCCAGCAGTTCAGGATATGGCTACACCTTC. It encodes CASSSGYGYTF.

At least ten counts were recorded for this clonotype. V gene TRBV20-1 combines with J gene TRBJ2-7, with D possibly matching TRBD1 (5 bases). CDR3 length: 15 amino acids. CDR1 and CDR2 from the germline V gene are DFQATT and SNEGSKA (reference sequence). V was shortened by 0 bases and J by 0 bases, with 12 bases between the two germline ends. The CDR3 DNA follows: TGCAGTGCTAGAGATTTCTCCCAGGGCTCCTACGAGCAGTACTTC. Amino acid sequence: CSARDFSQGSYEQYF.

Worth noting for this clonotype: This may be a read error, as it is one base from a much larger clone. The rearrangement links TRBV20-1 to TRBJ2-3, with 10 bases identical to TRBD2. Germline-derived CDR1 and CDR2 are DFQATT and SNEGSKA (reference sequence). The length of the CDR3 is 17 residues. The DNA of the CDR3 is TGCAGTGCTAGAGCCCTCTTACTAGCGGGGAACACAGATACGCAGGATTTT. Protein sequence: CSARALLLAGNTDTQDF.

This clonotype showed up just a few times. The DNA of the CDR3 is TGCAGTGCTAGGGTAATTAAAAGGGGACAGGGGAACACTGAAGCTTTCTTT. Translating gives CSARVIKRGQGNTEAFF. The chain couples TRBV20-1 to TRBJ1-1; TRBD1 agrees at 9 bases. CDR3 length: 17 residues. Trimming removed 3 bases from V and 1 base from J; junction bases left unmatched: 12. Germline V gene lookup returns CDR1 DFQATT and CDR2 SNEGSKA (reference sequence).

Only a few counts were recorded for this clonotype. The J gene is TRBJ2-6, the V gene TRBV7-9; the D is unclear. V lost 0 bases and J lost 10, with 10 bases in between. The CDR3 loop spans 14 amino acids. Per the germline V gene, CDR1 is SEHNR and CDR2 is FQNEAQ (reference sequence). As DNA, the CDR3 is TGTGCCAGCAGCTTAGCGAGGCAGGAGAACGTCCTGACTTTC. This sequence encodes CASSLARQENVLTF.

At least ten counts were recorded for this clonotype. The genes are TRBV6-2 or TRBV6-3 and TRBJ2-5; D ambiguous. Germline CDR1 MNHEY, CDR2 SVGEGT. The CDR3 runs to 12 residues. The germline V and J ends were trimmed by 7 bases and 5 bases, with 11 bases remaining between them. The CDR3, as DNA: TGTGCCAGCACAGGCCAGGCGGAGACCCAGTACTTC. Its protein product is CASTGQAETQYF.

In its sample, this clonotype was seen many times. This rearrangement joins TRBV28 to TRBJ2-7; 10 bases line up with TRBD2. The trim removed 8 bases at V and 4 bases at J, leaving 11 bases unmatched. The CDR3 sequence is 15 residues long. The germline V gene has CDR1 MDHEN and CDR2 SYDVKM. CDR3: CASRGQLAGVYEQYF. As DNA, the CDR3 is TGTGCCAGCCGGGGCCAGCTAGCGGGAGTATACGAGCAGTACTTC.

This clonotype has ten or more counts. This chain uses TRBV29-1 with TRBJ2-6; maybe TRBD2 (5 bases). This CDR3 contains 17 residues. The V end was cut by 0 bases, the J end by 1 base, with 13 bases between. CDR1 is SQVTM and CDR2 is ANQGSEA in the germline V gene. CDR3 nucleotides: TGCAGCGTTGAAGACCCATGGGAGAATTCTGGGGCCAACGTCCTGACTTTC. Translated: CSVEDPWENSGANVLTF.

J is TRBJ2-3 and V is TRBV7-2, with D tentatively TRBD1 or TRBD2 (6 bases each). This CDR3 contains 16 residues. Germline-derived CDR1 and CDR2 are SGHTA and FQGNSA. The ends were cut back, 5 bases at V and 4 bases at J, with 19 bases in the middle. DNA of the CDR3: TGTGCCAGCAGCCAAGGGGGGACGGCCGGGGCAGATACGCAGTATTTT. Its protein is CASSQGGTAGADTQYF.

Many counts were recorded for this clonotype. Written as DNA, the CDR3 is TGCGCCAGCAGCCAGACGGGACTCGGAGAGACCCAGTACTTC. Residues: CASSQTGLGETQYF. V usage is TRBV4-1 and J usage is TRBJ2-5, with D possibly being TRBD2 (6 bases). V lost 3 bases to trimming and J lost 4 bases, with 12 bases between them. The germline V gene has CDR1 MGHRA and CDR2 YSYEKL. This CDR3 is built from 14 residues.

This clonotype has a count of ten or more. V usage is TRBV7-9 and J usage is TRBJ1-5, with D possibly being TRBD1 (5 bases). The CDR3 is 14 amino acids. Trimming took off 5 bases at V and 5 bases at J, with 13 bases between the two ends. CDR1 is SEHNR and CDR2 is FQNEAQ in the germline V gene (reference sequence). The CDR3 reads CASSALGGDQPQHF. For the CDR3, the DNA is TGTGCCAGCAGCGCCTTGGGGGGGGATCAGCCCCAGCATTTT.

This clonotype was seen at least ten times. The genes are TRBV20-1 and TRBJ2-7; 12 bases are shared with TRBD2. The ends lost 4 bases at V and 0 bases at J; junction bases unmatched: 13. Germline CDR1 is DFQATT and CDR2 is SNEGSKA (reference sequence). The CDR3 is 18 residues long. CDR3 protein: CSAIPTSGSRRTSYEQYF. Here the CDR3 DNA reads TGCAGTGCTATACCGACTAGCGGGAGCAGGAGGACCTCCTACGAGCAGTACTTC.

The chain employs TRBV6-5 and TRBJ1-2, with 10 bases fitting TRBD1. Germline CDR1 is MNHEY and CDR2 is SVGAGI. Losses at the gene ends were 4 bases for V and 10 bases for J; bases not matched to a gene: 3. There are 12 residues in the CDR3. The CDR3 loop is CASSSRQGAYTF. DNA of the CDR3: TGTGCCAGCAGTTCGAGACAGGGGGCCTACACCTTC.

This clonotype has ten or more counts. The chain carries TRBV9 and TRBJ2-3; D gene ambiguous. The germline V and J ends were trimmed by 0 bases and 5 bases, with 7 bases remaining between them. The CDR3 spans 13 residues. Germline-derived CDR1 and CDR2 are SGDLS and YYNGEE. This CDR3 reads CASSVADQDTQYF. The CDR3 DNA is TGTGCCAGCAGCGTAGCGGATCAAGATACGCAGTATTTT.

About this clonotype itself: Given a much more abundant clone one base away, this may be a read error. Because the CDR3 is missing its conserved closing phenylalanine or tryptophan, this is likely a read error. This rearrangement joins TRBV3-1 to TRBJ1-1, with no clear D. The CDR3 has 13 residues. Per the germline V gene, CDR1 is LGHDT and CDR2 is YNNKEL (reference sequence). Deletions cut 3 bases from V and 0 bases from J, with 5 bases between. The CDR3 reads CASSQLLNTEAFL. In DNA form, the CDR3 reads TGTGCCAGCAGCCAGTTGTTGAACACTGAAGCTTTCCTT.

The table lists this clonotype with a few counts. The chain carries TRBV29-1 and TRBJ2-1; 7 bases map to TRBD2. This CDR3 contains 15 residues. With 6 bases clipped from V and 6 bases from J, the junction kept 14 bases outside the gene matches. Germline V gives CDR1 SQVTM, CDR2 ANQGSEA. CDR3 in DNA: TGCAGCGTCCTCATTCCGGGACTACGGCCCAATGAGCAGTTCTTC. Its protein product is CSVLIPGLRPNEQFF.

This clonotype came up many times. The genes are TRBV7-8 and TRBJ1-2; D is unresolved. The CDR3 runs to 14 residues. Per germline, CDR1 SGHVS and CDR2 FQNEAQ. V lost 1 base to trimming and J lost 6 bases, with 12 bases between them. The CDR3 loop reads CASSLELGRHGYTF. The CDR3 nucleotides are TGTGCCAGCAGCTTAGAGTTGGGGAGGCATGGCTACACCTTC.